This TCR beta chain was sequenced for a study of STAT5B mutations in CD4+ large granular lymphocyte leukemia. Study conclusions and caveats: Compared with healthy controls (2/35), patient top clones favored TRBV06 (8/27).

The germline V gene has CDR1 SNHLY and CDR2 FYNNEI. V was cut by 6 bases and J by 0 bases, with 6 bases left in between. This CDR3 is built from 13 residues. This clone occurred a few times. As yet, its antigen is unknown. Assay used: immunoSEQ multiplex PCR; TCRdb lists only in-frame clones, some missing. The repertoire has about 48,000 clones, roughly three quarters of them found once; the top ten carry approximately 1.4%. The origin of this receptor is a human donor in good health. The V gene is TRBV2, the J gene TRBJ1-5, with no clear D. The sequenced sample was CD4+ T cells from blood buffy coats. CDR3 region: CASRFDSNQPQHF. The CDR3, as DNA: TGTGCCAGCAGATTTGATAGCAATCAGCCCCAGCATTTT.